The T cell receptor (beta chain) described here comes from a study of T cells in Graves' hyperthyroidism and ophthalmopathy. Amplification targeted TCR beta CDR3 regions from RNA transcripts. Researchers ran a first-round RT-PCR on the TCR CDR3 using the HTBI primer set. TCRdb re-called the multiplex PCR reads with MiXCR, one entry per CDR3 protein. This table has 650,000 to 750,000 distinct CDR3 sequences, around 15% appearing once. V was pared by 2 bases and J by 10 bases, with 20 bases between. The CDR3 runs 15 residues. The germline V gene encodes CDR1 PRHDT and CDR2 FYEKMQ (reference sequence). The source material was blood. This chain connects TRBV13 to TRBJ1-1; D is ambiguous. The origin of this receptor is a woman in her late teens or twenties with Graves' hyperthyroidism. This CDR3 reads CASSLREGNPFRAFF. The CDR3 DNA sequence: TGTGCCAGCAGCTTAAGAGAGGGCAACCCGTTTCGAGCTTTCTTT.